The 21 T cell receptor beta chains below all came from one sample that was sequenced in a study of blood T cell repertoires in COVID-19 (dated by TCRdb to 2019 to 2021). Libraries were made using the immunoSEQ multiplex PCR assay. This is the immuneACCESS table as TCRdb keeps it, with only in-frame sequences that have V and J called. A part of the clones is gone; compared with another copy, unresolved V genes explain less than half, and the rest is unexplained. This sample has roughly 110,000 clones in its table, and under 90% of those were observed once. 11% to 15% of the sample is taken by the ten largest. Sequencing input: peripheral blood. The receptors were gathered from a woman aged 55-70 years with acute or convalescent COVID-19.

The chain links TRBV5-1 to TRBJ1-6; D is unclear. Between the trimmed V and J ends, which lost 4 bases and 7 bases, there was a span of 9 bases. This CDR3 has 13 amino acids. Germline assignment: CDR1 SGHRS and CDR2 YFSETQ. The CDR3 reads CASSADSNSPLHF. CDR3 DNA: TGCGCCAGCAGCGCGGACTCCAATTCACCCCTCCACTTT.

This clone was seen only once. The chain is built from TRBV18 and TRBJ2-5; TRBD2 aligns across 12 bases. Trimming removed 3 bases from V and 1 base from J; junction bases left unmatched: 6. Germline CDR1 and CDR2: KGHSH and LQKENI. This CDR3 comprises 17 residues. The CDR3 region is CASSPLAGGPGQETQYF. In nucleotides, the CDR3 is TGTGCCAGCTCACCCCTAGCGGGGGGGCCCGGCCAAGAGACCCAGTACTTC.

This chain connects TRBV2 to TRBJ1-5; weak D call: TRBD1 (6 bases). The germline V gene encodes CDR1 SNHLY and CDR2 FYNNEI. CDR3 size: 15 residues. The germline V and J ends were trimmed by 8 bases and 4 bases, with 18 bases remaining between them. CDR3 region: CASGDGGARNQPQHF. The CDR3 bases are TGTGCCAGCGGAGATGGGGGGGCACGAAATCAGCCCCAGCATTTT.

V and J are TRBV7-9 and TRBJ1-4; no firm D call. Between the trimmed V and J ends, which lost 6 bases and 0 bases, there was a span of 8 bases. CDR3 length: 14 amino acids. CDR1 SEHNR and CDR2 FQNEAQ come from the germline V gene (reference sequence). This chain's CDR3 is CASRQRATNEKLFF. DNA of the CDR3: TGTGCCAGCAGGCAACGAGCAACTAATGAAAAACTGTTTTTT.

This chain's CDR3 is CASSSEGAVYNEQFF. CDR3 DNA: TGCGCCAGCAGCTCCGAAGGGGCGGTCTACAATGAGCAGTTCTTC. V is TRBV5-1 and J is TRBJ2-1; a possible D gene is TRBD1 (5 bases). Trimming left V 3 bases short and J 3 bases short, with 13 bases between. The CDR3 extends over 15 amino acids. Germline lookup yields CDR1 SGHRS and CDR2 YFSETQ.

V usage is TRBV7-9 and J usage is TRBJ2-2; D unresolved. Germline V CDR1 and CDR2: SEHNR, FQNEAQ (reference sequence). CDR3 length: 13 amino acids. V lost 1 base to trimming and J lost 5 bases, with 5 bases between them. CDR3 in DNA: TGTGCCAGCAGCTTAGTTCAGACCGGGGAGCTGTTTTTT. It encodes CASSLVQTGELFF.

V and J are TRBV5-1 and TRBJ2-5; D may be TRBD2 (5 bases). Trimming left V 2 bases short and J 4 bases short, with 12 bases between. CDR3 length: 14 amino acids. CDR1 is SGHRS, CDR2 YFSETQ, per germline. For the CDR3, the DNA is TGCGCCAGCAGCTTTCAGGACTTGGGAGAGACCCAGTACTTC. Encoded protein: CASSFQDLGETQYF.

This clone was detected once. The CDR3: CASSSEYGYTF. The CDR3 DNA reads TGTGCCAGCAGTTCAGAATATGGCTACACCTTC. The chain employs TRBV28 and TRBJ1-2; D ambiguous. V was cut by 4 bases and J by 5 bases, with 5 bases left in between. Germline V gene lookup returns CDR1 MDHEN and CDR2 SYDVKM. CDR3 length: 11 residues.

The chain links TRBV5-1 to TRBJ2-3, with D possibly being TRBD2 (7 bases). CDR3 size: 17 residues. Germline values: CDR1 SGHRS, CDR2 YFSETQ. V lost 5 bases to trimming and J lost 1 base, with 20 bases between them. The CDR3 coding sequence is TGCGCCAGCAGGACAGGAGCCTCTCTAGCGGGCACAGATACGCAGTATTTT. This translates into CASRTGASLAGTDTQYF.

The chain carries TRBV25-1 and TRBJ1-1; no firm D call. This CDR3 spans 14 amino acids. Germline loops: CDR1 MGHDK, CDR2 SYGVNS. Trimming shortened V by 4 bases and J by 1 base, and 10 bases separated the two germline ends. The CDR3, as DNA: TGTGCCAGCAGTGCCCCCTCAGGGAACACTGAAGCTTTCTTT. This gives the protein CASSAPSGNTEAFF. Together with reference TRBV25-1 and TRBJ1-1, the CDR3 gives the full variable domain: EADIYQTPRYLVIGTGKKITLECSQTMGHDKMYWYQQDPGMELHLIHYSYGVNSTEKGDLSSESTVSRIRTEHFPLTLESARPSHTSQYLCASSAPSGNTEAFFGQGTRLTVV.

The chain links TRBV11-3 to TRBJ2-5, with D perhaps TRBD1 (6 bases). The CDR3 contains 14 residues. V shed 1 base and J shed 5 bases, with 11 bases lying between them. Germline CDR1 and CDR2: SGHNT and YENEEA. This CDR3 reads CASSLGRGGETQYF. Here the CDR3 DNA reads TGTGCCAGCAGCTTAGGCAGGGGCGGTGAGACCCAGTACTTC.

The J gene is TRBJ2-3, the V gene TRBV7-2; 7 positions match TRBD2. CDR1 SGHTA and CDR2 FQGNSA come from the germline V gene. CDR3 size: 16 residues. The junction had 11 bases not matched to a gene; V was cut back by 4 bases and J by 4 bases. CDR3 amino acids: CASSSLAREWADTQYF. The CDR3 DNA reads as TGTGCCAGCAGCTCCCTTGCGCGGGAGTGGGCAGATACGCAGTATTTT.

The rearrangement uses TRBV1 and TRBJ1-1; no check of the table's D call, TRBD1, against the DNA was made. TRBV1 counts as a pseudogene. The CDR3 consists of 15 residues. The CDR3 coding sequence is TGCACCAGCAGCCAAGAAGTGTCAGGGAACACTGAAGCTTTCTTT. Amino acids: CTSSQEVSGNTEAFF.

This chain's CDR3 is CASSGAFPGVNTEAFF. The CDR3 coding sequence is TGTGCCAGCAGTGGGGCCTTTCCCGGCGTGAACACTGAAGCTTTCTTT. The chain is built from TRBV2 and TRBJ1-1; D is unresolved. Trimming cost V 4 bases and J 0 bases, with 15 bases left between them. The CDR3 runs to 16 residues. The germline gives CDR1 SNHLY, CDR2 FYNNEI. The variable domain in full, with the rest retrieved from reference TRBV2 and TRBJ1-1, is EPEVTQTPSHQVTQMGQEVILRCVPISNHLYFYWYRQILGQKVEFLVSFYNNEISEKSEIFDDQFSVERPDGSNFTLKIRSTKLEDSAMYFCASSGAFPGVNTEAFFGQGTRLTVV.

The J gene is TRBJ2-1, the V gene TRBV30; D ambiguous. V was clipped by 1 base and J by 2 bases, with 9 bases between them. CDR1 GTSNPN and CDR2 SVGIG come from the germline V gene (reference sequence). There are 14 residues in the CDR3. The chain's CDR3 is CAWSGQATYNEQFF. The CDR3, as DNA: TGTGCCTGGAGTGGGCAGGCCACCTACAATGAGCAGTTCTTC.

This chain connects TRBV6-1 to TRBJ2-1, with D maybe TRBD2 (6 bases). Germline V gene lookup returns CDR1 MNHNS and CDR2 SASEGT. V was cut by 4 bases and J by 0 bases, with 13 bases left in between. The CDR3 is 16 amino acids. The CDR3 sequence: CASSGGLLSSYNEQFF. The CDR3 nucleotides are TGTGCCAGCAGTGGGGGACTCCTGAGCTCCTACAATGAGCAGTTCTTC.

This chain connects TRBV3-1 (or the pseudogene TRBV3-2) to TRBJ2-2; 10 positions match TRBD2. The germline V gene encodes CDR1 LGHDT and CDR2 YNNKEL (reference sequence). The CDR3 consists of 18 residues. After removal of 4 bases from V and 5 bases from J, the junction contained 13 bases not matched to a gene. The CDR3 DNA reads TGTGCCAGCAGCCCTACCCGGACTAGCGGACTTTATACCGGGGAGCTGTTTTTT. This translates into CASSPTRTSGLYTGELFF.

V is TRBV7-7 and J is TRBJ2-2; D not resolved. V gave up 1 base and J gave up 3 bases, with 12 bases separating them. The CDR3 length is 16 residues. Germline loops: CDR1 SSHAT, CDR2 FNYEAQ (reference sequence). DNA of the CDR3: TGTGCCAGCAGCTTAGGTTCGGAGAGTTACACCGGGGAGCTGTTTTTT. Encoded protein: CASSLGSESYTGELFF.

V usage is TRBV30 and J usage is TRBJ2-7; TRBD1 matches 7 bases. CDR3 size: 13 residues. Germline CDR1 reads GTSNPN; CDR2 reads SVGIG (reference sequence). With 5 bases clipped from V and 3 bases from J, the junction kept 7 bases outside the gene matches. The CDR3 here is CAWAGRDSYEQYF. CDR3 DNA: TGTGCCTGGGCAGGCCGGGACAGCTACGAGCAGTACTTC.

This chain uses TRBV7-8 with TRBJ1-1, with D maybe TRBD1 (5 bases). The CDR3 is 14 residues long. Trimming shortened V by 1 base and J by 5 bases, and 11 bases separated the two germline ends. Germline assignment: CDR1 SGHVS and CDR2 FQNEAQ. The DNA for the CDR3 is TGTGCCAGCAGCTTAGGCAGGGACTTGACTGAAGCTTTCTTT. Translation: CASSLGRDLTEAFF.

The CDR3 bases are TGCGCCACCCAACTCTCGAACACCGGGGAGCTGTTTTTT. Protein: CATQLSNTGELFF. The chain links TRBV10-1 to TRBJ2-2; no reliable D call. CDR1 is WNHNN, CDR2 SYGVQD, per germline (reference sequence). V was trimmed by 10 bases and J by 0 bases, leaving 9 bases between them. This CDR3 spans 13 amino acids.